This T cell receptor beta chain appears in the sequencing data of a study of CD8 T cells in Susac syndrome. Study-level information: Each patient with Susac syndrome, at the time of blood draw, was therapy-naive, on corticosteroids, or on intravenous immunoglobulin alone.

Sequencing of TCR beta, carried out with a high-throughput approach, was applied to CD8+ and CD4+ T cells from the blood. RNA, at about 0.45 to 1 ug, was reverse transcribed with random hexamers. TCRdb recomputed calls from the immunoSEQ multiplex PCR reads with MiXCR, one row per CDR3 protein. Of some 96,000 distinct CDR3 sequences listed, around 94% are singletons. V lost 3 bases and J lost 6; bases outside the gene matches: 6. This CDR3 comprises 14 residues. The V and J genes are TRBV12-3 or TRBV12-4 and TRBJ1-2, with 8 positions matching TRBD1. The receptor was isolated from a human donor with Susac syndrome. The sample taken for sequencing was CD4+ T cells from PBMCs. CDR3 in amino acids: CASSLVRGRDGYTF. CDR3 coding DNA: TGTGCCAGCAGTTTGGTCAGGGGGCGAGATGGCTACACCTTC.